This T cell receptor beta chain was documented in a study of blood T cell repertoires in COVID-19. Regarding this clone: A read error may produce the germline difference seen at one junction end.

This table comes from immunoSEQ multiplex PCR, and its TCRdb copy is limited to in-frame clones, with some not included. The sample includes just under 50,000 clones, roughly 84% seen only once; the top ten take approximately 7.1%. Germline V gene lookup returns CDR1 MDHEN and CDR2 SYDVKM. This CDR3 region has 11 residues. The sequenced material came from peripheral blood. The chain has TRBV28 and TRBJ1-3; D unresolved. This sequence originates from a human donor in a cohort sampled during active COVID-19. The CDR3 loop is CASSFSGNNHF. The CDR3, as DNA: TGTGCCAGCAGTTTCTCCGGGAACAACCATTTT. The whole variable domain, remainder taken from reference TRBV28 and TRBJ1-3, is DVKVTQSSRYLVKRTGEKVFLECVQDMDHENMFWYRQDPGLGLRLIYFSYDVKMKEKGDIPEGYSVSREKKERFSLILESASTNQTSMYLCASSFSGNNHFGEGSWLTVV.